The clone carrying this TCR beta chain was recorded at least ten times. Looked up from germline, CDR1 is LNHDA and CDR2 is SQIVND (reference sequence). With 8 bases clipped from V and 5 bases from J, the junction kept 9 bases outside the gene matches. The CDR3 covers 14 residues. The data are from a study of T cells in Graves' hyperthyroidism and ophthalmopathy. RNA transcripts served as the template for amplifying TCR beta CDR3 regions. Researchers ran a first-round RT-PCR on the TCR CDR3 using the HTBI primer set. TCRdb re-called the multiplex PCR reads through MiXCR, storing one row per CDR3 protein. Found here are around 610,000 distinct CDR3 sequences, about 15% of them singletons; the top ten hold about 4%.

The chain joins TRBV19 to TRBJ1-5, with 7 positions matching TRBD1. Specimen: blood. The receptor was isolated from a middle-aged woman with Graves' ophthalmopathy. The CDR3 sequence is CASATGVGDQPQHF. Here the CDR3 DNA reads TGTGCCAGTGCCACAGGGGTCGGGGATCAGCCCCAGCATTTT.